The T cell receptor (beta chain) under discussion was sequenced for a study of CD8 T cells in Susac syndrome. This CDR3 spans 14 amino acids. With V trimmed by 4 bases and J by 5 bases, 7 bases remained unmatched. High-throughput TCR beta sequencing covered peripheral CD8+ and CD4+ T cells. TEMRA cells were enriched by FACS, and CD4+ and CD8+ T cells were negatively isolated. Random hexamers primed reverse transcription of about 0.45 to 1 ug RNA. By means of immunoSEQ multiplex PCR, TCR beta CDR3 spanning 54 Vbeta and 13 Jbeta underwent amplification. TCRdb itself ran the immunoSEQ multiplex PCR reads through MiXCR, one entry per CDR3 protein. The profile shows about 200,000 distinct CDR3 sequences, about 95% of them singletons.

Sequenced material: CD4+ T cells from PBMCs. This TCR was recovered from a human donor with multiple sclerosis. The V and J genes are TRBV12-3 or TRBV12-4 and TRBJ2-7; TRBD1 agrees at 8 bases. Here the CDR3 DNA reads TGTGCCAGCAGTTGGACAGGGTTTAGGGACGAGCAGTACTTC. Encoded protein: CASSWTGFRDEQYF.